These T cell receptor beta chains were read from a single sample in a study of identical twins. Using its own MiXCR run on the 5' RACE reads, TCRdb lists one record per CDR3 protein. This table holds 1.5 million to 2 million distinct CDR3 sequences, roughly 35% found once. Sequencing was carried out using cord blood. Receptors were obtained from a newborn girl in good health. CDR3s include the opening cysteine and the closing phenylalanine or tryptophan. Each record gives: J gene, D gene, clone size, V gene, CDR3 DNA, CDR3 protein. A D gene is named only where the DNA matches it firmly. A row's size may be missing; if present it is once, few, many or a size class.

>TRBJ2-2|-|-|TRBV28
TGTGCCATTACAGGGCGGACCGGGGAGCTGTTTTTT
CAITGRTGELFF
>TRBJ1-2|-|few|TRBV29-1
TGCAGCGTTGCCGCCAGTGATTATGGCTACACCTTC
CSVAASDYGYTF
>TRBJ2-5|-|-|TRBV11-2
TGTGCCAGCAGCTTTACCACTAGGGAAGAGACCCAGTACTTC
CASSFTTREETQYF
>TRBJ2-1|-|few|TRBV2
TGTGCCAGCAGTGAATGGGGCAGGGAGGAGAATGAGCAGTTCTTC
CASSEWGREENEQFF
>TRBJ2-3|-|-|TRBV27
TGTGCCAGCAGGCCGAACAGGGAAGGAAGCACAGATACGCAGTATTTT
CASRPNREGSTDTQYF
>TRBJ2-1|-|many|TRBV6-1
TGTGCCAGCAGTGATTATGAGCAGTTCTTC
CASSDYEQFF
>TRBJ2-1|TRBD2|-|TRBV20-1
TGCAGTGCTAGATCCCTAGTCCGACTAGTCCGGGGGGTAAACAATGAGCAGTTCTTC
CSARSLVRLVRGVNNEQFF
>TRBJ2-1|TRBD2|-|TRBV6-5
TGTGCCAGCAGGGATAGACCGGGACTAGCTTACAATGAGCAGTTCTTC
CASRDRPGLAYNEQFF
>TRBJ2-7|TRBD2|few|TRBV6-1
TGCCCAGCGGGGGCCTACGAGCAGTACTTC
CPAGAYEQYF
>TRBJ2-5|TRBD2|few|TRBV4-2
TGTGCCAGCAGCCTTCTACTAGCGGGGGGTTTGGATGAGCAGTACTTC
CASSLLLAGGLDEQYF
>TRBJ1-5|-|many|TRBV27
TGTGCCAGCAGTCCCGGGGGACCCTATAGCAATCAGCCCCAGCATTTT
CASSPGGPYSNQPQHF
>TRBJ1-1|-|many|TRBV29-1
TGCAGCGTTGCAGGGGTCATGAACACTGAAGCTTTCTTT
CSVAGVMNTEAFF
>TRBJ2-3|TRBD2|-|TRBV3-1
TGTGCCAGCAGCCAAGACGCCGTGACTAGCGGGAGGAGGCCAGATACGCAGTATTTT
CASSQDAVTSGRRPDTQYF
>TRBJ2-1|-|-|TRBV25-1
TGTGCCAGCAGTACCGTGGGGAACAATGAGCAGTTCTTC
CASSTVGNNEQFF
>TRBJ1-1|TRBD1|-|TRBV5-1
TGCGCCAGCAGCTCCGGGACAGGGGGCCGTACTGAAGCTTTCTTT
CASSSGTGGRTEAFF
>TRBJ2-1|-|-|TRBV20-1
TGCAGTGCTATAGACGGCAGTGCTTTGAATGAGCAGTTCTTC
CSAIDGSALNEQFF
>TRBJ2-5|TRBD2|-|TRBV7-9
TGTGCCAGCAGCTTAGGTATAGGGACTAGCGGTGATTCGACCCAGTACTTC
CASSLGIGTSGDSTQYF
>TRBJ2-1|TRBD2|once|TRBV4-2
TGTGCCAGCAAGGGACTAGCGACGGACAATGAGCAGTTCTTC
CASKGLATDNEQFF
>TRBJ1-5|-|-|TRBV20-1
TGCAGTGCTAGGTCTGGCCCCTTGATTAACCAGCATTTT
CSARSGPLINQHF
>TRBJ2-5|TRBD2|few|TRBV20-1
TGCAGTGCTAGAGATCGCCTAGCGGGGTCTGAGACCCAGTACTTC
CSARDRLAGSETQYF
>TRBJ2-4|TRBD2|-|TRBV5-1
TGCGCCAGCAGCCCCTCGACTAGCGGGATATCAGAGCAGTACTTC
CASSPSTSGISEQYF
>TRBJ2-1|-|-|TRBV3-1
TGTGCCAGCAGCCAAGGGGCTGTCCCCTACAATGAGCAGTTCTTC
CASSQGAVPYNEQFF
>TRBJ2-2|TRBD2|-|TRBV5-1
TGCGCCAGCAGCCTGGGGACTAGAATTCCCGGGGAGCTGTTTTTT
CASSLGTRIPGELFF
>TRBJ2-7|TRBD2|-|TRBV20-1
TGCAGTGCTAGAAGCGGGATCTTCGAGCAGTACTTC
CSARSGIFEQYF
>TRBJ1-3|-|-|TRBV6-6
TGTGCCAGCAGTTACCAGACATCTGGAAACACCATATATTTT
CASSYQTSGNTIYF
>TRBJ2-3|TRBD2|-|TRBV9
TGTGCCAGCAACACAGGACTAGCGGGAGGAAATTTGGGGGCAGATACGCAGTATTTT
CASNTGLAGGNLGADTQYF
>TRBJ2-1|TRBD2|few|TRBV29-1
TGCAGCGTTGCGGGAGGGCCGGGGAGCTCCTACAATGAGCAGTTCTTC
CSVAGGPGSSYNEQFF
>TRBJ2-3|-|many|TRBV4-2
TGTGCCAGCAGCCAAGGCGCCCTAGGCCCCTCAGATACGCAGTATTTT
CASSQGALGPSDTQYF
>TRBJ2-7|-|-|TRBV29-1
TGCAGCGGGCACCTCCGTGGTGAGCAGTACTTC
CSGHLRGEQYF
>TRBJ2-1|-|once|TRBV10-3
TGTGCCATCAAAGGGAGCTCCAACAATGAGCAGTTCTTC
CAIKGSSNNEQFF
>TRBJ2-3|-|-|TRBV7-8
TGTGCCAGCAGACCTCGAGCAACACCTAGCACAGATACGCAGTATTTT
CASRPRATPSTDTQYF
>TRBJ2-1|-|-|TRBV20-1
TGCAGTGCTAGCGGTTATGGGGAGCAGTTCTTC
CSASGYGEQFF
>TRBJ2-7|TRBD1|-|TRBV20-1
TGCAGTCCTAACCAAGCCGGGACAGGAGACTACGAGCAGTACTTC
CSPNQAGTGDYEQYF
>TRBJ2-1|TRBD2|many|TRBV6-7
TGTGCCAGCAGTTACGGACTAGTGGTAAACAATGAGCAGTTCTTC
CASSYGLVVNNEQFF
>TRBJ2-2|TRBD1|-|TRBV5-1
TGCGCCAGCAGCTTGATGGGGACAGAGACCGGGGAGCTGTTTTTT
CASSLMGTETGELFF
>TRBJ2-1|-|few|TRBV4-2
TGTGCCAGCAGCCAAGAGGGTAGGGGCGGTGAGCAGTTCTTC
CASSQEGRGGEQFF
>TRBJ1-2|TRBD1|-|TRBV7-9
TGTGCCAGCAGCCCCAGGGGGGGACCTCTCGATGGCTACACCTTC
CASSPRGGPLDGYTF
>TRBJ2-5|TRBD2|few|TRBV20-1
TGCAGTGCTAGAGCAACCGGGACTAGCGCGCGGCAGTACTTC
CSARATGTSARQYF
>TRBJ1-2|-|few|TRBV28
TGTGCCAGCAGGTCGACAGGCGTTAACTATGGCTACACCTTC
CASRSTGVNYGYTF
>TRBJ2-2|TRBD2|-|TRBV10-3
TGTGCCATCAGTGAGGCGACTAGCGGGGGGTTCGGCGGGGAGCTGTTTTTT
CAISEATSGGFGGELFF